Shown below are 22 T cell receptor beta chains from a single sample sequenced in a study of T cell responses to AZD1222 COVID-19 vaccine. Measured with immunoSEQ multiplex PCR; TCRdb has only the in-frame clones, and not every one. Among about 120,000 clones listed, 93% were seen once. Source: peripheral blood, taken on day 0 of AZD1222 vaccination. These TCRs come from an adult in good health.

The CDR3 DNA follows: TGTGCCAGTCGGCCCGGGGGGGGGCGCCCGGCCAACGTCCTGACTTTC. This encodes CASRPGGGRPANVLTF. The rearrangement links TRBV28 to TRBJ2-6, with TRBD2 matching over 8 bases. V shed 9 bases and J 6 bases; nucleotides not matched to a gene: 13. The germline V gene has CDR1 MDHEN and CDR2 SYDVKM. The length of the CDR3 is 16 residues.

CDR3 coding DNA: TGCGCCAGCAGTGAATCAGGGTCTGGGGCCAACGTCCTGACTTTC. Translating it yields CASSESGSGANVLTF. This chain links TRBV10-1 with TRBJ2-6; tentative D call: TRBD1 (5 bases). Trimming took 3 bases from V and 1 from J, leaving 7 bases between them. The CDR3 is 15 amino acids. From germline, CDR1 is WNHNN and CDR2 SYGVQD (reference sequence).

The V gene is TRBV12-5, the J gene TRBJ2-5, with TRBD1 identical over 7 bases. The CDR3 length is 14 residues. J was trimmed by 2 bases and V by 5 bases; bases with no gene match: 5. From germline, CDR1 is LGHNT and CDR2 FRNRAP. The CDR3 spells CASGLGTAQETQYF. The CDR3 DNA is TGTGCTAGTGGTCTTGGGACAGCTCAAGAGACCCAGTACTTC.

As for this clone: Here the CDR3 omits its conserved ending phenylalanine or tryptophan, so a read error is the likely source. No DNA is shown, since the ends of the CDR3 on it are uncertain; the CDR3 is the one TCRdb lists. J is TRBJ2-7 and V is TRBV28; TRBD2, the D gene given by the table, was not confirmed from the DNA. The CDR3 extends over 13 residues, inclusive of both ends. Per the germline V gene, CDR1 is MDHEN and CDR2 is SYDVKM. The CDR3 here is CASRLRQGGLVVG.

The chain uses TRBV4-1 and TRBJ2-2, with TRBD1 as a possible D gene (6 bases). Germline V gene sequence: CDR1 MGHRA, CDR2 YSYEKL. The CDR3 spans 16 residues. The ends were cut back, 3 bases at V and 1 base at J, with 12 bases in the middle. The CDR3 DNA is TGCGCCAGCAGCCAGCAGCAGGGGTGGAACACCGGGGAGCTGTTTTTT. Amino acids: CASSQQQGWNTGELFF.

The rearrangement joins TRBV11-3 to TRBJ2-3, with D perhaps TRBD1 or TRBD2 (5 bases each). Trimming removed 4 bases from V and 0 bases from J, with 11 bases in between. CDR3 length: 15 amino acids. Germline loops: CDR1 SGHNT, CDR2 YENEEA. CDR3 coding DNA: TGTGCCAGCAGCTCGTACGGGGACAGCACAGATACGCAGTATTTT. Residues: CASSSYGDSTDTQYF.

The chain has TRBV12-3 or TRBV12-4 and TRBJ2-7, with 9 bases identical to TRBD1. The V and J ends lost 5 bases and 7 bases, in that order; junction bases with no gene match: 3. The CDR3 is 12 amino acids. CDR3 nucleotide sequence: TGTGCCAGCAGTCCGACAGGGGGTGAGCAGTACTTC. Amino acids: CASSPTGGEQYF.

The rearrangement uses TRBV3-1 (or the pseudogene TRBV3-2) and TRBJ2-5; D perhaps matches TRBD2 (5 bases). Germline V gene data show CDR1 as LGHDT and CDR2 as YNNKEL (reference sequence). V gave up 1 base and J gave up 7 bases, with 10 bases separating them. There are 13 residues in the CDR3. For the CDR3, the DNA is TGTGCCAGCAGCCAAGGGGAGTTCGTGACCCAGTACTTC. It is translated as CASSQGEFVTQYF.

V is TRBV9 and J is TRBJ2-1; 7 bases are shared with TRBD2. The trim removed 3 bases at V and 6 bases at J, leaving 9 bases unmatched. Per germline, CDR1 SGDLS and CDR2 YYNGEE. The CDR3 contains 15 residues. The CDR3, as DNA: TGTGCCAGCAGCGCAGGAGGAGCGGGGTTCAATGAGCAGTTCTTC. Protein: CASSAGGAGFNEQFF.

The chain carries TRBV5-1 and TRBJ2-1, with 13 bases lining up with TRBD2. Germline loops: CDR1 SGHRS, CDR2 YFSETQ. V lost 4 bases, J lost 5 bases, and 6 bases stayed unmatched. The CDR3 has 16 residues. The DNA for the CDR3 is TGCGCCAGCAGCCCTCGGACTAGCGGGGGTCACAATGAGCAGTTCTTC. Its translation is CASSPRTSGGHNEQFF.

The CDR3 sequence is CASRAGPTPIYEQYF. The CDR3 bases are TGTGCCAGCAGGGCGGGCCCCACACCAATCTACGAGCAGTACTTC. The J gene is TRBJ2-7, the V gene TRBV5-6, with D tentatively TRBD2 (5 bases). The V end lost 5 bases, the J end lost 3 bases, and 18 bases lay between the germline ends. The CDR3 has 15 residues. From germline, CDR1 is SGHDT and CDR2 YYEEEE.

In DNA form, the CDR3 reads TGCGCCAGCAGCCAAGGACCGCGGATAGCGGGAGGCCTCCAAGAGACCCAGTACTTC. This translates into CASSQGPRIAGGLQETQYF. The genes are TRBV4-1 and TRBJ2-5; 10 bases align to TRBD2. Trimming removed 1 base from V and 1 base from J; junction bases left unmatched: 12. From germline, CDR1 is MGHRA and CDR2 YSYEKL. The CDR3 runs 19 residues.

The rearrangement uses TRBV18 and TRBJ2-1; 13 bases fit TRBD2. V lost 3 bases, J lost 6 bases, and 11 bases stayed unmatched. This CDR3 region has 18 residues. The germline CDR1 and CDR2 sequences are KGHSH and LQKENI. The CDR3 is CASSPQGLAGIRANEQFF. The DNA of the CDR3 is TGTGCCAGCTCACCCCAGGGACTAGCGGGAATACGGGCCAATGAGCAGTTCTTC.

This chain links TRBV9 with TRBJ1-1; D ambiguous. V was pared by 5 bases and J by 4 bases, with 12 bases between. This CDR3 spans 13 amino acids. The germline V gene has CDR1 SGDLS and CDR2 YYNGEE. CDR3 DNA sequence: TGTGCCAGCAGTACCCGGGTAGGCACTGAAGCTTTCTTT. Amino acid sequence: CASSTRVGTEAFF. The entire variable domain, with the rest obtained from reference TRBV9 and TRBJ1-1, is as follows: DSGVTQTPKHLITATGQRVTLRCSPRSGDLSVYWYQQSLDQGLQFLIQYYNGEERAKGNILERFSAQQFPDLHSELNLSSLELGDSALYFCASSTRVGTEAFFGQGTRLTVV.

This chain uses TRBV4-1 with TRBJ2-1, with 8 bases lining up with TRBD2. Germline lookup yields CDR1 MGHRA and CDR2 YSYEKL. J was trimmed by 6 bases and V by 0 bases; bases with no gene match: 4. The CDR3 sequence is 15 residues long. The CDR3 region is CASSQDGRGGNEQFF. Written as DNA, the CDR3 is TGCGCCAGCAGCCAAGATGGACGGGGGGGCAATGAGCAGTTCTTC.

The V and J genes are TRBV5-1 and TRBJ2-7, with 9 positions matching TRBD1. The V segment lost 3 bases and the J segment 4 bases; nucleotides outside the gene matches: 8. CDR1 and CDR2 from the germline V gene are SGHRS and YFSETQ. CDR3 length: 15 residues. The chain's CDR3 is CASSWVGTGNYEQYF. The CDR3 bases are TGCGCCAGCAGCTGGGTGGGGACAGGGAATTACGAGCAGTACTTC.

This chain links TRBV12-5 with TRBJ2-5, with a possible D match to TRBD1 (5 bases). V dropped 0 bases and J dropped 0 bases, with 14 bases sitting between them. Germline V gene sequence: CDR1 LGHNT, CDR2 FRNRAP. The CDR3 covers 17 residues. The chain's CDR3 is CASGLVRTQIYQETQYF. The DNA for the CDR3 is TGTGCTAGTGGTTTGGTACGGACACAGATTTACCAAGAGACCCAGTACTTC. Drawing the rest from reference TRBV12-5 and TRBJ2-5, the complete variable domain is DARVTQTPRHKVTEMGQEVTMRCQPILGHNTVFWYRQTMMQGLELLAYFRNRAPLDDSGMPKDRFSAEMPDATLATLKIQPSEPRDSAVYFCASGLVRTQIYQETQYFGPGTRLLVL.

This rearrangement joins TRBV5-5 to TRBJ1-5; D remains ambiguous. CDR1 and CDR2 (germline): SGHKS, YYEKEE (reference sequence). The ends were cut back, 7 bases at V and 0 bases at J, with 8 bases in the middle. CDR3 size: 13 residues. The CDR3 reads CASHRDSNQPQHF. CDR3 bases: TGTGCCAGCCATCGGGATAGCAATCAGCCCCAGCATTTT.

This rearrangement joins TRBV5-4 to TRBJ2-7, with D perhaps TRBD1 or TRBD2 (5 bases each). The CDR3 runs to 14 residues. Trimming cost V 0 bases and J 5 bases, with 12 bases left between them. The germline gives CDR1 SGHNT, CDR2 YYREEE (reference sequence). The CDR3 sequence: CASSLGSGRDEQYF. The CDR3, as DNA: TGTGCCAGCAGCTTGGGCTCAGGGCGGGACGAGCAGTACTTC. The full variable domain, completed using reference TRBV5-4 and TRBJ2-7, is ETGVTQSPTHLIKTRGQQVTLRCSSQSGHNTVSWYQQALGQGPQFIFQYYREEENGRGNFPPRFSGLQFPNYSSELNVNALELDDSALYLCASSLGSGRDEQYFGPGTRLTVT.

This clone was seen only once. The J gene is TRBJ1-2, the V gene TRBV4-1, with TRBD1 as a possible D gene (5 bases). The CDR3 is 16 amino acids. Germline CDR1 is MGHRA and CDR2 is YSYEKL. Trimming took 0 bases from V and 4 from J, leaving 15 bases between them. The CDR3 spells CASSQESRGWGYGYTF. The DNA for the CDR3 is TGCGCCAGCAGCCAAGAATCGAGGGGATGGGGCTATGGCTACACCTTC.

The chain employs TRBV7-9 and TRBJ2-1; D not resolved. The germline CDR1 and CDR2 sequences are SEHNR and FQNEAQ (reference sequence). Trimming pared 3 bases from V and 1 base from J, leaving 10 bases between. The CDR3 length is 15 residues. As DNA, the CDR3 is TGTGCCAGCAGCTTTTGGAGCGCTTCCTACAATGAGCAGTTCTTC. Residues: CASSFWSASYNEQFF. Full variable domain (remainder filled in from reference TRBV7-9 and TRBJ2-1): DTGVSQNPRHKITKRGQNVTFRCDPISEHNRLYWYRQTLGQGPEFLTYFQNEAQLEKSRLLSDRFSAERPKGSFSTLEIQRTEQGDSAMYLCASSFWSASYNEQFFGPGTRLTVL.

For the CDR3, the DNA is TGCGCCAGCAGCCCGGAGCAGGGGCACACTGAAGCTTTCTTT. Translation: CASSPEQGHTEAFF. This chain connects TRBV5-1 to TRBJ1-1; possibly TRBD1 for D (6 bases). Per the germline V gene, CDR1 is SGHRS and CDR2 is YFSETQ. The CDR3 extends over 14 amino acids. Trimming stripped 4 bases from V and 3 bases from J, with 13 bases between.